This T cell receptor (beta chain) was observed in a study of regulatory T cells in long-lasting Graves disease. Time point here: newly diagnosed GD, antithyroid drugs for less than 3 months. Following extraction of RNA from PBMCs, that RNA was used to make the TCR library. The authors drew patients from an endocrinology department in Xi'an, China. CDR3 regions were amplified by Arm-PCR using iRepertoire HTBI primers to build TCR beta libraries. From the multiplex PCR reads, TCRdb called clonotypes with MiXCR, one entry per CDR3 protein. Of fewer than 500,000 distinct CDR3 sequences listed, 16% were seen once; the top ten hold 10% to 15%. In the case of this clonotype: Its specificity is unknown.

The study's findings and limits: Segments TRBV28, TRBJ1-2 and TRBJ2-5 showed preferential usage in persistent disease.

The J segment lost 4 bases and the V segment lost 1 base, leaving 12 bases of the junction unmatched. The germline CDR1 and CDR2 sequences are SEHNR and FQNEAQ (reference sequence). The CDR3 totals 18 residues. Separately, the same data were catalogued under a study of T cells in Graves' hyperthyroidism and ophthalmopathy.

This clonotype originated in a man in his forties with Graves disease. Material: peripheral blood mononuclear cells (PBMCs), obtained at new diagnosis, from a patient treated with antithyroid drugs. V usage is TRBV7-9 and J usage is TRBJ2-1, with 8 nucleotides matching TRBD2. The CDR3 DNA sequence: TGTGCCAGCAGCTTAGATGGATCGATAGCGGGATTGTACAATGAGCAGTTCTTC. Translation gives CASSLDGSIAGLYNEQFF. The full variable domain, completed using reference TRBV7-9 and TRBJ2-1, is DTGVSQNPRHKITKRGQNVTFRCDPISEHNRLYWYRQTLGQGPEFLTYFQNEAQLEKSRLLSDRFSAERPKGSFSTLEIQRTEQGDSAMYLCASSLDGSIAGLYNEQFFGPGTRLTVL.